Below, 12 T cell receptor beta chains from the same sample are listed, as sequenced in a study of shared clonotypes between healthy human individuals. Some clones are missing from TCRdb's copy, which holds only in-frame ones; the method was immunoSEQ multiplex PCR. Here the sample spans approximately 500,000 clones, around 96% being singletons. Input material: naive CD4+ T cells sorted from blood. Subset noted: CD45RA+ positively selected. The origin of the receptors is a woman aged 25 to 39 in good health.

The chain is built from TRBV28 and TRBJ2-7, with D maybe TRBD2 (5 bases). CDR3 size: 14 residues. The germline V gene encodes CDR1 MDHEN and CDR2 SYDVKM. The V and J ends lost 5 bases and 7 bases respectively, with 18 bases between them. CDR3 DNA sequence: TGTGCCAGCAGTCCCCCGGCGGGTCCTCGGGAGCAGTACTTC. Protein: CASSPPAGPREQYF.

The CDR3 loop reads CSAGVSTDTQYF. The CDR3 DNA reads TGCAGCGCCGGAGTCAGCACAGATACGCAGTATTTT. The chain has TRBV29-1 and TRBJ2-3, with D uncertain. In germline, CDR1 is SQVTM, CDR2 ANQGSEA. The V and J ends lost 7 bases and 0 bases respectively, with 8 bases between them. This CDR3 is 12 amino acids long.

The chain carries TRBV7-2 and TRBJ2-1; no reliable D call. Germline V gives CDR1 SGHTA, CDR2 FQGNSA. This CDR3 region has 14 residues. V gave up 0 bases and J gave up 4 bases, with 7 bases separating them. The CDR3 nucleotides read TGTGCCAGCAGCTTAGCGGCTGAATACAATGAGCAGTTCTTC. Its translation is CASSLAAEYNEQFF.

V gene TRBV28 combines with J gene TRBJ2-7; D unclear. Germline V gene data show CDR1 as MDHEN and CDR2 as SYDVKM. The CDR3 is 15 amino acids. V was clipped by 5 bases and J by 2 bases, with 16 bases between them. The CDR3 region is CASSPLLGNTYEQYF. In DNA, the CDR3 is TGTGCCAGCAGTCCCTTGTTGGGAAATACCTACGAGCAGTACTTC.

This chain joins TRBV5-1 and TRBJ1-1; no clear D gene. V was clipped by 5 bases and J by 1 base, with 3 bases between them. This CDR3 has 11 amino acids. CDR1 and CDR2 from the germline V gene are SGHRS and YFSETQ. The CDR3 spells CASRRNTEAFF. In DNA form, the CDR3 reads TGCGCCAGCAGGAGGAACACTGAAGCTTTCTTT.

This clone showed up just once. The chain links TRBV6-6 to TRBJ1-1; D unclear. Germline CDR1 is MNHNY and CDR2 is SVGAGI (reference sequence). This CDR3 has 15 amino acids. Trimming shortened V by 6 bases and J by 1 base, and 15 bases separated the two germline ends. The CDR3 nucleotides are TGTGCCAGCAGGCAGACTAACGCAGGGAACACTGAAGCTTTCTTT. It is translated as CASRQTNAGNTEAFF.

The V and J genes are TRBV9 and TRBJ2-5; D is unclear. The CDR3 totals 12 residues. Trimming pared 2 bases from V and 0 bases from J, leaving 2 bases between. From germline, CDR1 is SGDLS and CDR2 YYNGEE. This chain's CDR3 is CASSVHQETQYF. CDR3 sequence (DNA): TGTGCCAGCAGCGTCCACCAAGAGACCCAGTACTTC.

This chain links TRBV7-9 with TRBJ2-5; no firm D call. Trimming took off 5 bases at V and 5 bases at J, with 12 bases between the two ends. The length of the CDR3 is 13 residues. The germline CDR1 and CDR2 sequences are SEHNR and FQNEAQ (reference sequence). The CDR3 loop is CASSQLNGETQYF. The DNA for the CDR3 is TGTGCCAGCAGCCAGCTGAACGGGGAGACCCAGTACTTC.

The V call is TRBV27, the J call TRBJ2-1; 14 bases match TRBD2. This CDR3 spans 13 amino acids. Germline CDR1 and CDR2: MNHEY and SMNVEV (reference sequence). V dropped 8 bases and J dropped 10; count of bases not matched to a gene: 4. CDR3 amino acids: CASRTSGRPEQFF. CDR3 DNA sequence: TGTGCCAGCCGGACTAGCGGGAGGCCCGAGCAGTTCTTC.

The rearrangement joins TRBV27 to TRBJ2-1; 10 bases line up with TRBD2. J gave up 15 bases and V 0 bases, and 8 bases lay outside the gene matches. The V gene's germline CDR1 is MNHEY and CDR2 SMNVEV (reference sequence). The CDR3 runs 14 residues. CDR3 sequence: CASSLSTLAGAWFF. Written as DNA, the CDR3 is TGTGCCAGCAGTTTATCTACCCTAGCGGGAGCTTGGTTCTTC.

The chain employs TRBV5-1 and TRBJ2-5, with a possible D match to TRBD1 (6 bases). Germline CDR1 reads SGHRS; CDR2 reads YFSETQ. This CDR3 comprises 13 residues. V was cut by 3 bases and J by 4 bases, with 10 bases left in between. The CDR3 DNA reads TGCGCCAGCAGCTCCGGACAGACAGAGACCCAGTACTTC. Its translation: CASSSGQTETQYF.

This clone showed up just once. The rearrangement joins TRBV7-9 to TRBJ1-2, with 7 bases lining up with TRBD1. The CDR3 length is 16 residues. Germline loops: CDR1 SEHNR, CDR2 FQNEAQ (reference sequence). With V trimmed by 2 bases and J by 0 bases, 6 bases remained unmatched. The CDR3 nucleotides are TGTGCCAGCAGCTTATGGCGGGACAGCCCTAACTATGGCTACACCTTC. Encoded protein: CASSLWRDSPNYGYTF. The whole variable domain, filled in from reference TRBV7-9 and TRBJ1-2, reads DTGVSQNPRHKITKRGQNVTFRCDPISEHNRLYWYRQTLGQGPEFLTYFQNEAQLEKSRLLSDRFSAERPKGSFSTLEIQRTEQGDSAMYLCASSLWRDSPNYGYTFGSGTRLTVV.